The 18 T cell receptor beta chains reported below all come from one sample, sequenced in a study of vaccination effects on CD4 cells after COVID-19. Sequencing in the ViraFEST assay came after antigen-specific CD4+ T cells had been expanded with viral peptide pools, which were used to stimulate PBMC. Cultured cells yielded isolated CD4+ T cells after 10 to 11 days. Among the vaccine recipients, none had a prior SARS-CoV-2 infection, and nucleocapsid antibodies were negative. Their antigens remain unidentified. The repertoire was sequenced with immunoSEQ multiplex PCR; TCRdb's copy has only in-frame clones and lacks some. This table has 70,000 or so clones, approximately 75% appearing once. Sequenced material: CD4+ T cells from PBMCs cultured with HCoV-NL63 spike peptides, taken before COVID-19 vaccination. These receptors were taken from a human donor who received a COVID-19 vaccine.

CDR3 nucleotide sequence: TGCGCCAGCAGCTTGGGGGGGCCCCTAGGCGGCTACGAGCAGTACGTC. Amino acids: CASSLGGPLGGYEQYV. The chain joins TRBV5-1 to TRBJ2-7, with D tentatively TRBD1 (6 bases). V gave up 0 bases and J gave up 3 bases, with 16 bases separating them. This CDR3 has 16 residues. Per germline, CDR1 SGHRS and CDR2 YFSETQ.

The CDR3 nucleotides are TGTGCCAGCAGTCCACCAGTGGCACTACTGGGCTATGGCTACACCTTC. As protein: CASSPPVALLGYGYTF. V and J are TRBV28 and TRBJ1-2; D is unresolved. The CDR3 has 16 residues. Germline CDR1 MDHEN, CDR2 SYDVKM. V shed 5 bases and J shed 4 bases, with 20 bases lying between them.

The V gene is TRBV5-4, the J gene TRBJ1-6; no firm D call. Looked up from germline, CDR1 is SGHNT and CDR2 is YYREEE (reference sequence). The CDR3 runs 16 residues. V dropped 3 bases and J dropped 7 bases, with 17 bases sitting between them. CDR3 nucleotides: TGTGCCAGCAGCTCACTTGGGGTCGGGGAGAATTCACCCCTCCACTTT. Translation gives CASSSLGVGENSPLHF.

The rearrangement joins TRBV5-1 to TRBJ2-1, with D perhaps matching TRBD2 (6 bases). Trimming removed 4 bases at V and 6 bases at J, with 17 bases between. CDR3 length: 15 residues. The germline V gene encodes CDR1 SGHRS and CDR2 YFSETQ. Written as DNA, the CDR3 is TGCGCCAGCAGCCCGAAGACGGGAGCAGGCAATGAGCAGTTCTTC. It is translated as CASSPKTGAGNEQFF.

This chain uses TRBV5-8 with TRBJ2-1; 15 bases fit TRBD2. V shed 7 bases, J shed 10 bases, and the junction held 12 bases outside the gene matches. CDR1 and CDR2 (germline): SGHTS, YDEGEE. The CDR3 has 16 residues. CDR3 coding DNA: TGTGCCAGCCCCCTCCCGCCGGGACTAGCGGGGGGCGAGCAGTTCTTC. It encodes CASPLPPGLAGGEQFF. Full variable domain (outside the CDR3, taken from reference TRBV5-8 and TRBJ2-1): EAGVTQSPTHLIKTRGQQATLRCSPISGHTSVYWYQQALGLGLQFLLWYDEGEERNRGNFPPRFSGRQFPNYSSELNVNALELEDSALYLCASPLPPGLAGGEQFFGPGTRLTVL.

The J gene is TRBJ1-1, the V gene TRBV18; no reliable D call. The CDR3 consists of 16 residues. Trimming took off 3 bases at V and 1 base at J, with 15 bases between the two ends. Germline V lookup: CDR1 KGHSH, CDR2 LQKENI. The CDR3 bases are TGTGCCAGCTCACCCGCCGGCCCTGCGGGGAACACTGAAGCTTTCTTT. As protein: CASSPAGPAGNTEAFF.

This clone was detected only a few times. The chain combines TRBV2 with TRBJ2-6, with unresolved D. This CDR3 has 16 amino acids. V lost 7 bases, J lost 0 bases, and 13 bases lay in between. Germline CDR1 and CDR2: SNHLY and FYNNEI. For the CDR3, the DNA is TGTGCCAGCACCCCGACTCTCAGCTCTGGGGCCAACGTCCTGACTTTC. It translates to CASTPTLSSGANVLTF.

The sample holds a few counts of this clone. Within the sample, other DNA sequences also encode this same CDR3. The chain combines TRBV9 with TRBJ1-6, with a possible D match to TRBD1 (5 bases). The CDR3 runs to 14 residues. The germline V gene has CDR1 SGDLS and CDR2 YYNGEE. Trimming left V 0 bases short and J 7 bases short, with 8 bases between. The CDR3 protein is CASSVGRDNSPLHF. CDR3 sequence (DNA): TGTGCCAGCAGCGTAGGGCGGGACAATTCACCCCTCCACTTT.

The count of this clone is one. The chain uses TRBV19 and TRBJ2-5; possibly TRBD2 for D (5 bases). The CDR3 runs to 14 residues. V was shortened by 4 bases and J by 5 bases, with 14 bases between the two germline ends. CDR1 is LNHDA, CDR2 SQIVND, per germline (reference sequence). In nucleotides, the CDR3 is TGTGCCAGTAGTAAACTAGTACCCGGGGAGACCCAGTACTTC. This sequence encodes CASSKLVPGETQYF.

CDR3 coding DNA: TGCGCCAGCAGCACCGGGACAGGTCAAGAGACCCAGTACTTC. This codes for CASSTGTGQETQYF. The J gene is TRBJ2-5, the V gene TRBV5-1; 8 nucleotides agree with TRBD1. The germline gives CDR1 SGHRS, CDR2 YFSETQ. The CDR3 sequence is 14 residues long. J was trimmed by 2 bases and V by 4 bases; bases with no gene match: 4.

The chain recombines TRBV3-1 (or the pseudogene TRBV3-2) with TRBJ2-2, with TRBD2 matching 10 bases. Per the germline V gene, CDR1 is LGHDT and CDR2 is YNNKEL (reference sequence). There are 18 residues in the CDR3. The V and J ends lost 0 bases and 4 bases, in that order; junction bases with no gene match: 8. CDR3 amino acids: CASSQEALAGVLTGELFF. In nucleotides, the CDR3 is TGTGCCAGCAGCCAAGAAGCCCTAGCGGGGGTCCTCACCGGGGAGCTGTTTTTT.

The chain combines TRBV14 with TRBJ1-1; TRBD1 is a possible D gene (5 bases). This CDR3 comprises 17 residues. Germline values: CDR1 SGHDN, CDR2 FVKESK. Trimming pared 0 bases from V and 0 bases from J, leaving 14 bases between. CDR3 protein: CASSQDPAGRMNTEAFF. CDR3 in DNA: TGTGCCAGCAGCCAAGATCCGGCAGGGAGAATGAACACTGAAGCTTTCTTT.

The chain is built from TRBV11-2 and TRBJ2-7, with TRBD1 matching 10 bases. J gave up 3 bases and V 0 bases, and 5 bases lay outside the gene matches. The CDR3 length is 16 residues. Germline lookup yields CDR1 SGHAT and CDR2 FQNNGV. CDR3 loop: CASSLEPRDRGYEQYV. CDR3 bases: TGTGCCAGCAGCTTAGAGCCCCGGGACAGGGGCTACGAGCAGTACGTC.

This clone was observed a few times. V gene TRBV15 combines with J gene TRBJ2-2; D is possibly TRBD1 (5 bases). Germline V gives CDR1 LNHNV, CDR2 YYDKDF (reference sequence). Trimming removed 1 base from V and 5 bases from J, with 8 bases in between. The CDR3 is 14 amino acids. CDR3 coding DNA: TGTGCCACCAGCAGAGGGCAGGGTACCGGGGAGCTGTTTTTT. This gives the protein CATSRGQGTGELFF.

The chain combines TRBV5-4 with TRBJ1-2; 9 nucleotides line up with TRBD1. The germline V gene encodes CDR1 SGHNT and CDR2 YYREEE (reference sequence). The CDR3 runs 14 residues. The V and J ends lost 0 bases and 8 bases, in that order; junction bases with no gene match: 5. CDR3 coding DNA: TGTGCCAGCAGCTTGGTGGACAGGGGAGGCGGCTACACCTTC. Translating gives CASSLVDRGGGYTF.

CDR3 bases: TGTGCCAGCAGCCGGGACAGGAACTATGGCTACACCTTC. Translated, it gives CASSRDRNYGYTF. V and J are TRBV7-8 and TRBJ1-2; 8 nucleotides match TRBD1. The germline V gene encodes CDR1 SGHVS and CDR2 FQNEAQ. The CDR3 is 13 residues long. V gave up 5 bases and J gave up 2 bases; unmatched junction bases: 1.

The CDR3 is CACRPQGNTEAFF. The CDR3, as DNA: TGTGCCTGCCGGCCACAGGGGAACACTGAAGCTTTCTTT. The rearrangement joins TRBV30 to TRBJ1-1, with D tentatively TRBD1 (6 bases). This CDR3 is built from 13 residues. V lost 6 bases to trimming and J lost 1 base, with 12 bases between them. Germline assignment: CDR1 GTSNPN and CDR2 SVGIG (reference sequence).

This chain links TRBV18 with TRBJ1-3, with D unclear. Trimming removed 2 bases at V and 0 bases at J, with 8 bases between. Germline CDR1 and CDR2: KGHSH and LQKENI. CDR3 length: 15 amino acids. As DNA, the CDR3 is TGTGCCAGCTCACCATTTGCAGGCTCTGGAAACACCATATATTTT. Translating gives CASSPFAGSGNTIYF.